These 22 T cell receptor beta chains came from one sample sequenced in a study of blood T cell repertoires in COVID-19. Repertoires were generated with immunoSEQ multiplex PCR, while TCRdb's copy carries only in-frame clones and drops some. The data show hundreds of thousands of clones, with 83% seen just once and over 9% held by the top ten. Source material: peripheral blood. These receptors originate from a woman between 50 and 59 years old who had recovered from COVID-19.

The chain is built from TRBV7-8 and TRBJ1-2; TRBD1 matches 7 bases. Losses at the gene ends were 5 bases for V and 8 bases for J; bases not matched to a gene: 8. The CDR3 sequence is 13 residues long. CDR1 SGHVS and CDR2 FQNEAQ come from the germline V gene. Here the CDR3 reads CASSPTQGRGYTF. In DNA form, the CDR3 reads TGTGCCAGCAGCCCGACACAGGGGAGAGGCTACACCTTC.

This clone was seen only once. The V gene is TRBV19, the J gene TRBJ2-3; 11 positions agree with TRBD2. Losses at the gene ends were 8 bases for V and 5 bases for J; bases not matched to a gene: 9. The germline V gene has CDR1 LNHDA and CDR2 SQIVND (reference sequence). The CDR3 consists of 15 residues. CDR3 protein: CASDYSGRGKDTQYF. The CDR3 bases are TGTGCCAGTGATTATAGCGGGAGGGGGAAAGATACGCAGTATTTT.

Here the CDR3 reads CASSHQDGLQRQFF. CDR3 bases: TGTGCCAGCAGCCACCAGGATGGACTCCAAAGACAGTTCTTC. This chain joins TRBV3-1 (or the pseudogene TRBV3-2) and TRBJ2-1; possibly TRBD2 for D (5 bases). There are 14 residues in the CDR3. CDR1 is LGHDT and CDR2 is YNNKEL in the germline V gene (reference sequence). With 3 bases removed from V and 13 bases from J, the gap between germline ends came to 19 bases.

This chain joins TRBV12-3 or TRBV12-4 and TRBJ1-2, with D possibly matching TRBD1 (5 bases). V was cut by 8 bases and J by 4 bases, with 14 bases left in between. The CDR3 contains 13 residues. CDR3 DNA sequence: TGTGCCAGCTCCACTGGGGGGGGCTATGGCTACACCTTC. Its protein is CASSTGGGYGYTF.

The CDR3 DNA reads as TGTGCCAGCAGACCGACAGGGGGTTATAATTCACCCCTCCACTTT. Translating it yields CASRPTGGYNSPLHF. The chain uses TRBV6-6 and TRBJ1-6; 9 positions agree with TRBD1. CDR3 length: 15 residues. J was trimmed by 4 bases and V by 6 bases; bases with no gene match: 4. In germline, CDR1 is MNHNY, CDR2 SVGAGI (reference sequence).

The rearrangement joins TRBV7-9 to TRBJ2-7; 7 nucleotides agree with TRBD2. Germline trimming cut 6 bases from V and 1 base from J; bases unmatched to any gene: 9. Germline lookup yields CDR1 SEHNR and CDR2 FQNEAQ (reference sequence). The CDR3 totals 15 residues. In DNA form, the CDR3 reads TGTGCCAGCAGACGACCGGGGGAGGGGTCCTACGAGCAGTACTTC. It yields the protein CASRRPGEGSYEQYF.

The count of this clone is one. This chain links TRBV6-5 with TRBJ1-6; 7 bases align to TRBD1. CDR1 and CDR2 (germline): MNHEY, SVGAGI. V dropped 5 bases and J dropped 14; count of bases not matched to a gene: 15. The CDR3 contains 15 residues. The CDR3 is CASSRRDRSSGALHF. CDR3 bases: TGTGCCAGCAGTAGGAGGGACAGATCGTCGGGGGCCCTCCACTTT.

The V gene is TRBV4-3, the J gene TRBJ2-7; D not certain. Per germline, CDR1 LGHNA and CDR2 YSLEER. Trimming removed 0 bases at V and 2 bases at J, with 5 bases between. The CDR3 loop spans 13 amino acids. The CDR3 DNA reads as TGCGCCAGCAGCCAAGATAGTGCCTACGAGCAGTACTTC. It yields the protein CASSQDSAYEQYF.

This chain uses TRBV29-1 with TRBJ2-5, with TRBD1 matching 10 bases. V shed 3 bases and J 5 bases; nucleotides not matched to a gene: 6. This CDR3 region has 14 residues. The germline V gene encodes CDR1 SQVTM and CDR2 ANQGSEA. CDR3 in amino acids: CSVERDRGRETQYF. DNA for the CDR3: TGCAGCGTTGAGAGAGACAGGGGGCGGGAGACCCAGTACTTC.

This chain links TRBV7-2 with TRBJ1-1; TRBD1 agrees at 7 bases. V lost 4 bases, J lost 4 bases, and 15 bases stayed unmatched. The CDR3 extends over 17 amino acids. Germline CDR1 and CDR2: SGHTA and FQGNSA. Written as DNA, the CDR3 is TGTGCCAGCAGCTCGACCGTACAGGGGCGGGCGGGCACTGAAGCTTTCTTT. Translating gives CASSSTVQGRAGTEAFF.

This chain connects TRBV7-9 to TRBJ2-7, with D possibly matching TRBD1 (5 bases). The CDR3 loop spans 15 amino acids. Germline values: CDR1 SEHNR, CDR2 FQNEAQ (reference sequence). V lost 5 bases to trimming and J lost 2 bases, with 16 bases between them. The CDR3 region is CASSPSVKGPYEQYF. Here the CDR3 DNA reads TGTGCCAGCAGCCCCTCCGTTAAGGGGCCCTACGAGCAGTACTTC.

This clone was picked up many times. This sequence joins TRBV28 and TRBJ1-5; D gene ambiguous. This CDR3 comprises 14 residues. Germline assignment: CDR1 MDHEN and CDR2 SYDVKM. V was trimmed by 6 bases and J by 7 bases, leaving 16 bases between them. CDR3 sequence: CASSSSRGWQPQHF. The CDR3 DNA is TGTGCCAGCAGCTCCTCACGAGGCTGGCAGCCCCAGCATTTT.

This clone appeared a single time. The gene calls are TRBV7-2 and TRBJ1-5, with 12 bases identical to TRBD1. There are 18 residues in the CDR3. Germline trimming cut 6 bases from V and 0 bases from J; bases unmatched to any gene: 9. Germline V gives CDR1 SGHTA, CDR2 FQGNSA. In DNA form, the CDR3 reads TGTGCCAGCAGTTACGGGACAGGGGGCCCTTATAGCAATCAGCCCCAGCATTTT. Protein: CASSYGTGGPYSNQPQHF.

The rearrangement uses TRBV4-3 and TRBJ2-3, with 10 bases fitting TRBD2. The V and J ends lost 4 bases and 0 bases, in that order; junction bases with no gene match: 4. The CDR3 contains 16 residues. Per the germline V gene, CDR1 is LGHNA and CDR2 is YSLEER. CDR3 nucleotides: TGCGCCAGCAGCCCTCGGACTAGCGGTAGCACAGATACGCAGTATTTT. It specifies CASSPRTSGSTDTQYF.

The chain couples TRBV7-7 to TRBJ2-3, with 11 nucleotides matching TRBD2. CDR3 length: 16 amino acids. Germline loops: CDR1 SSHAT, CDR2 FNYEAQ (reference sequence). The junction had 4 bases not matched to a gene; V was cut back by 1 base and J by 4 bases. CDR3 residues: CASSLGTSGHADTQYF. In DNA, the CDR3 is TGTGCCAGCAGCTTAGGGACTAGCGGGCACGCAGATACGCAGTATTTT.

The CDR3 DNA reads as TGCGCCAGCAGTTTTTACAGGGGCTATGGCTACACCTTC. It is translated as CASSFYRGYGYTF. The chain couples TRBV10-1 to TRBJ1-2; TRBD1 matches at 7 bases. This CDR3 is 13 amino acids long. Germline-derived CDR1 and CDR2 are WNHNN and SYGVQD (reference sequence). V lost 5 bases to trimming and J lost 4 bases; unmatched junction nucleotides: 4.

The rearrangement joins TRBV5-6 to TRBJ2-5; 7 positions match TRBD1. Germline loops: CDR1 SGHDT, CDR2 YYEEEE. V was clipped by 2 bases and J by 3 bases; unmatched bases: 16. There are 18 residues in the CDR3. CDR3 protein: CASSLGKGMGQLEETQYF. In DNA, the CDR3 is TGTGCCAGCAGCTTAGGCAAGGGTATGGGACAGCTAGAAGAGACCCAGTACTTC.

The gene calls are TRBV29-1 and TRBJ1-2; the match to TRBD1 covers 11 bases. V trimming: 4 bases; J trimming: 7 bases; junction bases outside the gene matches: 11. CDR3 size: 15 residues. Per the germline V gene, CDR1 is SQVTM and CDR2 is ANQGSEA. The CDR3 sequence is CSVAYQPGQGGGYTF. The CDR3 region has the DNA TGCAGCGTTGCCTATCAACCGGGACAGGGGGGTGGCTACACCTTC. Based on the CDR3 plus reference TRBV29-1 and TRBJ1-2, the full variable domain is SAVISQKPSRDICQRGTSLTIQCQVDSQVTMMFWYRQQPGQSLTLIATANQGSEATYESGFVIDKFPISRPNLTFSTLTVSNMSPEDSSIYLCSVAYQPGQGGGYTFGSGTRLTVV.

The chain employs TRBV11-2 and TRBJ2-7; 8 bases align to TRBD1. V shed 6 bases and J 6 bases; nucleotides not matched to a gene: 13. The V gene's germline CDR1 is SGHAT and CDR2 FQNNGV. This CDR3 is 15 amino acids long. The CDR3 nucleotides read TGTGCCAGCAGGATTGCGGGCAGGGGGCTTTTCGAGCAGTACTTC. Translated: CASRIAGRGLFEQYF.

With respect to this clone: Other DNA sequences within the sample encode an identical CDR3. The chain recombines TRBV5-1 with TRBJ2-5, with 10 bases that match TRBD2. With 2 bases clipped from V and 2 bases from J, the junction kept 0 bases outside the gene matches. Looked up from germline, CDR1 is SGHRS and CDR2 is YFSETQ. The CDR3 has 14 amino acids. CDR3 residues: CASSLAGGQETQYF. The CDR3 DNA sequence: TGCGCCAGCAGCTTAGCGGGGGGGCAAGAGACCCAGTACTTC.

The chain joins TRBV13 to TRBJ1-1; TRBD1 is a possible D gene (6 bases). The CDR3 extends over 15 amino acids. From germline, CDR1 is PRHDT and CDR2 FYEKMQ (reference sequence). V was pared by 2 bases and J by 3 bases, with 13 bases between. Here the CDR3 DNA reads TGTGCCAGCAGCTTATGGGGAGAGGGGGACACTGAAGCTTTCTTT. Its protein product is CASSLWGEGDTEAFF.

The V call is TRBV19, the J call TRBJ1-1; D is undetermined. Germline loops: CDR1 LNHDA, CDR2 SQIVND (reference sequence). CDR3 length: 16 amino acids. Between the trimmed V and J ends, which lost 9 bases and 0 bases, there was a span of 20 bases. CDR3 in amino acids: CASTLMGSSMNTEAFF. For the CDR3, the DNA is TGTGCCAGCACTCTAATGGGCAGCTCCATGAACACTGAAGCTTTCTTT.